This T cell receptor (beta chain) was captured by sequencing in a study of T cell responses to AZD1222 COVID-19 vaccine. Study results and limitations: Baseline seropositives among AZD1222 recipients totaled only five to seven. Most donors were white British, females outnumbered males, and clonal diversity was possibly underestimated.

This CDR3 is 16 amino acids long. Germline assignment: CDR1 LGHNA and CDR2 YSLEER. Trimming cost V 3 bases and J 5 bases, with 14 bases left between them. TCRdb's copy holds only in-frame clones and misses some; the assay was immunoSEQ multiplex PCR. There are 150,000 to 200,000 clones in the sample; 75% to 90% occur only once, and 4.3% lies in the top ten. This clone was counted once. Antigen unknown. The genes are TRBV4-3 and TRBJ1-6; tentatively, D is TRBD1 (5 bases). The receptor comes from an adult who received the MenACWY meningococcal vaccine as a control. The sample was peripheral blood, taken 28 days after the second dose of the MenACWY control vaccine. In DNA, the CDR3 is TGCGCCAGCAGCCATGCAGGGTATTCCGATAATTCACCCCTCCACTTT. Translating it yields CASSHAGYSDNSPLHF.